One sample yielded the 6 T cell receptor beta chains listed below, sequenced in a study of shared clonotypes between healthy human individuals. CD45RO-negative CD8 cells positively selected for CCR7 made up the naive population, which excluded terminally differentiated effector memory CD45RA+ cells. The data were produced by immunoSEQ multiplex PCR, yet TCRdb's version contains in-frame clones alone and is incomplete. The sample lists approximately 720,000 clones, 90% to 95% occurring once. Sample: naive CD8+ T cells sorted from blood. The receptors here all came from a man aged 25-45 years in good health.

This chain's CDR3 is CASRGRFPDGYTF. CDR3 DNA sequence: TGTGCCAGCAGAGGCCGGTTCCCGGATGGCTACACCTTC. The chain carries TRBV14 and TRBJ1-2; D not resolved. V was cut by 6 bases and J by 6 bases, with 14 bases left in between. This CDR3 region has 13 residues. Per germline, CDR1 SGHDN and CDR2 FVKESK.

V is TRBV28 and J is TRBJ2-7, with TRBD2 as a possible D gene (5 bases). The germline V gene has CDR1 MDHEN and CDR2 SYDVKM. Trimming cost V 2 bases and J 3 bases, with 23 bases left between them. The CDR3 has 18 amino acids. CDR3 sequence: CASSLRTSSTLSNYEQYF. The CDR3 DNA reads TGTGCCAGCAGTTTACGAACTAGTTCGACCCTTTCCAACTACGAGCAGTACTTC. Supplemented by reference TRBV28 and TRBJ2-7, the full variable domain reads DVKVTQSSRYLVKRTGEKVFLECVQDMDHENMFWYRQDPGLGLRLIYFSYDVKMKEKGDIPEGYSVSREKKERFSLILESASTNQTSMYLCASSLRTSSTLSNYEQYFGPGTRLTVT.

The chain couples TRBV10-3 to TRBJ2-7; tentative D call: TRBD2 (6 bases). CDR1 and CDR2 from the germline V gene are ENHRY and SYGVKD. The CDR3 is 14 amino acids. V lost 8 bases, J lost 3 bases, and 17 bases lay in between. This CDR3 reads CAIRKEGDFYEQYF. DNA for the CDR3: TGTGCCATCCGGAAGGAGGGAGATTTCTACGAGCAGTACTTC.

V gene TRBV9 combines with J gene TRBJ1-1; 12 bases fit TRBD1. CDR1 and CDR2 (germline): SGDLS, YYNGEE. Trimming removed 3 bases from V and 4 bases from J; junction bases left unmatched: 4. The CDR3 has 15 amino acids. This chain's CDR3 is CASSAGQGAGTEAFF. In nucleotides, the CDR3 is TGTGCCAGCAGCGCGGGACAGGGGGCCGGCACTGAAGCTTTCTTT.

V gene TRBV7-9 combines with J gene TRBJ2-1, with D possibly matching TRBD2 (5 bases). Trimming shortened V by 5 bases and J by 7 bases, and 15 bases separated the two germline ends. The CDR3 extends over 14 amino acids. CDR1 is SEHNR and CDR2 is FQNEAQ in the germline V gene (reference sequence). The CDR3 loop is CASSETFGVNEQFF. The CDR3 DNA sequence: TGTGCCAGCAGCGAAACATTCGGGGTGAATGAGCAGTTCTTC.

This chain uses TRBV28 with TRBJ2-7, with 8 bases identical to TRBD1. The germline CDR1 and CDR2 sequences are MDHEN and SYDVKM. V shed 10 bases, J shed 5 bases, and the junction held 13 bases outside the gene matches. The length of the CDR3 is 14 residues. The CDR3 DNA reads TGTGCCACCTTCTCGGGACAGGCGGACGACGAGCAGTACTTC. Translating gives CATFSGQADDEQYF.